Only a few counts were recorded for the clone carrying this T cell receptor beta chain. Antigen specificity is unknown. The source of the sample is a study of T cells after yellow fever vaccination. About the study: When fractions had low cell numbers, they were prepared with SMART-Seq v4 Ultra Low Input.

From the 5' RACE reads, TCRdb called clonotypes with MiXCR, one entry per CDR3 protein. Of a few hundred thousand distinct CDR3 sequences in the sample, 6.9% are singletons; the top ten hold approximately 0.87%. The CDR3 is 14 residues long. The V and J ends lost 6 bases and 7 bases respectively, with 19 bases between them. Germline V CDR1 and CDR2: DFQATT, SNEGSKA (reference sequence). Findings and limits, study-wide: Subsequent booster samples again held most clones from primary vaccination (96% CD4, roughly 88% CD8).

The specimen comprised CD4+ T cells sorted from PBMCs, sampled 15 days after the yellow fever booster vaccination. The rearrangement uses TRBV20-1 and TRBJ2-4; D might be TRBD2 (5 bases). The sequence was collected from a man in his thirties or forties who received the YFV17D yellow fever vaccine. The CDR3 nucleotides read TGCAGTGCCCTTGCCCAGGAGGCCAGGAACATTCAGTACTTC. This gives the protein CSALAQEARNIQYF.